These T cell receptor beta chains were read from a single sample in a study of blood T cell repertoires in COVID-19. The assay was immunoSEQ multiplex PCR, and TCRdb's table has in-frame clones only and misses some. The table includes almost 250,000 clones, 86% detected once. The sample taken for sequencing was peripheral blood. The receptors were gathered from a woman older than 75 with COVID-19, enrolled during active disease. The CDR3 runs from the conserved cysteine through the conserved F or W. The D gene is left open where the match is weak. Some rows mark clone size as missing; the rest say once, few, many or name a class of expanded clone.

DNA,CDR3,J,size,V,D
TGTGCCAGCAGTGGGGCTGGGCCCTGGGAGACCCAGTACTTC,CASSGAGPWETQYF,TRBJ2-5,.,TRBV2,.
TGTGCCACCAGCAGAGATCTAGTCGAGGTGGGAGAGACCCAGTACTTC,CATSRDLVEVGETQYF,TRBJ2-5,.,TRBV15,.
TGTGCCAGCGCCGCGGGAGTAGGGGAGACCCAGTACTTC,CASAAGVGETQYF,TRBJ2-5,.,TRBV28,TRBD2
TGCGCCAGCAGCCCCTCTACGACAGGGGGCAGTGAGCAGTTCTTC,CASSPSTTGGSEQFF,TRBJ2-1,.,TRBV4-1,TRBD1
TGTGCCAGTAGTATATATGGGGGGGCGCCCCAGCATTTT,CASSIYGGAPQHF,TRBJ1-5,few,TRBV19,.
TGTGCCAGCAGTTCTCGGACAGGGGGAACCCCCTATGGCTACACCTTC,CASSSRTGGTPYGYTF,TRBJ1-2,few,TRBV27,TRBD1
TGTGCCACCAGTGATGCCGGGACACCTTCGGGCTACACCTTC,CATSDAGTPSGYTF,TRBJ1-2,.,TRBV24-1,.
TGTGCCAGCAGTTTGAGGAACACAGATACGCAGTATTTT,CASSLRNTDTQYF,TRBJ2-3,.,TRBV28,.
TGTGCCAGCTCACTACAGGGGCCCCAGACCTACAATGAGCAGTTCTTC,CASSLQGPQTYNEQFF,TRBJ2-1,.,TRBV18,TRBD1
TGTGCCAGCAGCGAAAGGATAGGGGGACAGACCTATAATTCACCCCTCCACTTT,CASSERIGGQTYNSPLHF,TRBJ1-6,once,TRBV7-2,TRBD1
TGTGCCAGCAGATCCTACAGGGGGGCGGACTATGGCTACACCTTC,CASRSYRGADYGYTF,TRBJ1-2,.,TRBV28,TRBD1